A single sample gave rise to the 27 T cell receptor beta chains below, sequenced in a study of T cell repertoires in cytomegalovirus infection (dated by TCRdb to the late 2010s). Sequencing instrument: Illumina HiSeq 1500. TCRdb reprocessed the public reads (quality trimming at Q25 with fastp, clone calling with MiXCR) and kept in-frame beta chains. Every distinct CDR3 protein forms one entry, paired with its most common genes and DNA. Across this sample there are 230,000 or so distinct CDR3 sequences, with over 15% seen only once. The leading ten clones occupy about 45% of the sample. The sequencing input was CD8+ T cells from PBMCs. These receptors all come from a human donor in good health (CMV status not recorded). Some clones in this sample may be carry-over from other donors' samples.

This clonotype has a handful of counts. The gene calls are TRBV6-2 or TRBV6-3 and TRBJ1-1; D call uncertain. Germline V CDR1 and CDR2: MNHEY, SVGEGT. This CDR3 spans 12 amino acids. Trimming removed 7 bases at V and 1 base at J, with 7 bases between. The CDR3 protein is CASILRNTEAFF. CDR3 nucleotide sequence: TGTGCCAGCATTCTAAGGAACACTGAAGCTTTCTTT.

Ten or more counts support this clonotype. V is TRBV7-2 and J is TRBJ1-2; D is unresolved. The germline gives CDR1 SGHTA, CDR2 FQGNSA. V lost 5 bases and J 7 bases, leaving 11 bases between the germline ends. The CDR3 runs to 12 residues. The CDR3 reads CASSPRTTGYTF. CDR3 nucleotides: TGTGCCAGCAGCCCTCGGACCACTGGCTACACCTTC. Full variable domain (missing parts from reference TRBV7-2 and TRBJ1-2): GAGVSQSPSNKVTEKGKDVELRCDPISGHTALYWYRQSLGQGLEFLIYFQGNSAPDKSGLPSDRFSAERTGGSVSTLTIQRTQQEDSAVYLCASSPRTTGYTFGSGTRLTVV.

This clonotype has just a few counts. The J gene is TRBJ2-2, the V gene TRBV10-3; 9 positions agree with TRBD2. Germline V gives CDR1 ENHRY, CDR2 SYGVKD. The V and J ends lost 10 bases and 7 bases, in that order; junction bases with no gene match: 7. This CDR3 is 13 amino acids long. CDR3 region: CATGPTSGGELFF. Written as DNA, the CDR3 is TGTGCCACAGGACCGACTAGCGGCGGGGAGCTGTTTTTT.

This clonotype came up many times. This chain joins TRBV4-1 and TRBJ2-7; a weak D match, TRBD2 (6 bases). The V end was cut by 1 base, the J end by 0 bases, with 13 bases between. Germline loops: CDR1 MGHRA, CDR2 YSYEKL. This CDR3 has 16 residues. DNA of the CDR3: TGCGCCAGCAGCCAAGCCCCGGGACTGAGCTCCTACGAGCAGTACTTC. Amino acids: CASSQAPGLSSYEQYF.

The rearrangement uses TRBV20-1 and TRBJ2-5, with D maybe TRBD2 (6 bases). This CDR3 spans 13 amino acids. Germline V gene sequence: CDR1 DFQATT, CDR2 SNEGSKA (reference sequence). The ends were cut back, 6 bases at V and 4 bases at J, with 15 bases in the middle. CDR3 coding DNA: TGCAGTGCCCCCGGCGGGGTTCGAGAGACCCAGTACTTC. It is translated as CSAPGGVRETQYF.

In this sample, this clonotype turned up many times. V and J are TRBV5-6 and TRBJ1-1; D remains unclear. This CDR3 has 14 amino acids. V lost 0 bases to trimming and J lost 4 bases, with 10 bases between them. The germline V gene has CDR1 SGHDT and CDR2 YYEEEE. The CDR3 DNA reads as TGTGCCAGCAGCTTGGGCAGGTTGTTCACTGAAGCTTTCTTT. Translation: CASSLGRLFTEAFF.

This clonotype was recorded many times. The CDR3 loop reads CASSHKGGTGSEKLFF. The CDR3 DNA follows: TGCGCCAGCAGCCACAAAGGGGGGACAGGGTCTGAAAAACTGTTTTTT. This chain connects TRBV4-3 to TRBJ1-4; 9 nucleotides line up with TRBD1. The germline V gene encodes CDR1 LGHNA and CDR2 YSLEER. The CDR3 totals 16 residues. V was pared by 3 bases and J by 7 bases, with 9 bases of the junction left unmatched.

The genes are TRBV5-1 and TRBJ2-7; D gene uncertain. Trimming took 0 bases from V and 5 from J, leaving 9 bases between them. The CDR3 has 13 amino acids. Germline V gene data show CDR1 as SGHRS and CDR2 as YFSETQ. DNA for the CDR3: TGCGCCAGCAGCTTGGTCCCTCTCGACGAGCAGTACTTC. Protein: CASSLVPLDEQYF.

This clonotype was seen a few times. J is TRBJ2-3 and V is TRBV20-1; no definite D call. The CDR3 runs 13 residues. The V end lost 2 bases, the J end lost 2 bases, and 8 bases lay between the germline ends. Germline V gene lookup returns CDR1 DFQATT and CDR2 SNEGSKA (reference sequence). The CDR3 sequence: CSARPLDTDTQYF. The CDR3 region has the DNA TGCAGTGCTAGACCCTTAGACACAGATACGCAGTATTTT.

This clonotype was observed a few times. V usage is TRBV14 and J usage is TRBJ2-1; 10 bases map to TRBD2. The J segment lost 5 bases and the V segment lost 1 base, leaving 2 bases of the junction unmatched. CDR1 SGHDN and CDR2 FVKESK come from the germline V gene. This CDR3 comprises 15 residues. CDR3 bases: TGTGCCAGCAGCCAAGCTCTAGCGGGGGACAATGAGCAGTTCTTC. Residues: CASSQALAGDNEQFF. The variable domain in full, with the rest retrieved from reference TRBV14 and TRBJ2-1, is EAGVTQFPSHSVIEKGQTVTLRCDPISGHDNLYWYRRVMGKEIKFLLHFVKESKQDESGMPNNRFLAERTGGTYSTLKVQPAELEDSGVYFCASSQALAGDNEQFFGPGTRLTVL.

The V and J genes are TRBV5-6 and TRBJ2-3; perhaps TRBD1 as D (5 bases). From germline, CDR1 is SGHDT and CDR2 YYEEEE. Trimming cost V 0 bases and J 2 bases, with 7 bases left between them. This CDR3 spans 14 amino acids. The CDR3 sequence: CASSLEQDTDTQYF. CDR3 sequence (DNA): TGTGCCAGCAGCTTGGAACAGGACACAGATACGCAGTATTTT.

This clonotype was detected a few times. The V gene is TRBV4-3, the J gene TRBJ2-1; D gene unclear. From germline, CDR1 is LGHNA and CDR2 YSLEER. With 1 base removed from V and 8 bases from J, the gap between germline ends came to 9 bases. The CDR3 spans 13 residues. The CDR3 region is CASSQGRLDEQFF. As DNA, the CDR3 is TGCGCCAGCAGCCAAGGGCGGCTGGATGAGCAGTTCTTC.

The chain carries TRBV5-6 and TRBJ1-1, with a weak D call TRBD1 (6 bases). This CDR3 contains 15 residues. The V gene lost 0 bases and the J gene lost 2 bases, with 11 bases spanning the gap. The germline V gene has CDR1 SGHDT and CDR2 YYEEEE. CDR3 DNA: TGTGCCAGCAGCTTGGGGAGCAGGGGTAACACTGAAGCTTTCTTT. Its translation: CASSLGSRGNTEAFF.

This clonotype was observed once. The rearrangement links TRBV7-3 to TRBJ2-3, with D possibly TRBD2 on 7 matching bases. The length of the CDR3 is 15 residues. Germline lookup yields CDR1 SGHTA and CDR2 FQGTGA. V was cut by 0 bases and J by 5 bases, with 12 bases left in between. The CDR3 protein is CASSLTGGAGDTQYF. The CDR3 DNA reads as TGTGCCAGCAGCTTAACTGGGGGGGCAGGAGATACGCAGTATTTT.

The chain has TRBV7-9 and TRBJ1-6, with a possible D match to TRBD1 (6 bases). Trimming pared 8 bases from V and 8 bases from J, leaving 19 bases between. The CDR3 runs 15 residues. Per the germline V gene, CDR1 is SEHNR and CDR2 is FQNEAQ (reference sequence). The CDR3 nucleotides are TGTGCCAGCCGTTCGGGTGAGGGGGTCGATTCACCCCTCCACTTT. As protein: CASRSGEGVDSPLHF.

This clonotype was seen at least ten times. The chain couples TRBV12-3 or TRBV12-4 to TRBJ1-2; weak D call: TRBD1 (5 bases). The CDR3 is made up of 17 amino acids. V was trimmed by 3 bases and J by 3 bases, leaving 20 bases between them. CDR3 amino acids: CASSFGGLLLLDYGYTF. CDR3 coding DNA: TGTGCCAGCAGTTTTGGGGGACTGCTTTTGCTAGACTATGGCTACACCTTC.

The rearrangement joins TRBV7-9 to TRBJ1-2, with D possibly matching TRBD1 (5 bases). Germline CDR1 SEHNR, CDR2 FQNEAQ (reference sequence). V shed 5 bases and J shed 6 bases, with 22 bases lying between them. This CDR3 contains 16 residues. As DNA, the CDR3 is TGTGCCAGCAGCATTGGGACGGCTCAATCGTCCGATGGCTACACCTTC. Translation gives CASSIGTAQSSDGYTF.

This clonotype has a single count. This may be a read error: a much more frequent sequence differs by one nucleotide. This chain connects TRBV7-2 to TRBJ2-7, with 7 positions matching TRBD2. Germline CDR1 reads SGHTA; CDR2 reads FQGNSA. The CDR3 consists of 14 residues. V was clipped by 3 bases and J by 2 bases; unmatched bases: 4. The CDR3 nucleotides read TGTGCCAGCAGCTTCGAGCGGGGACCCTACGAGCAGTACTTC. Translation gives CASSFERGPYEQYF. The variable domain in full, completed from reference TRBV7-2 and TRBJ2-7, reads GAGVSQSPSNKVTEKGKDVELRCDPISGHTALYWYRQSLGQGLEFLIYFQGNSAPDKSGLPSDRFSAERTGGSVSTLTIQRTQQEDSAVYLCASSFERGPYEQYFGPGTRLTVT.

The rearrangement joins TRBV25-1 to TRBJ1-5; tentative D call: TRBD1 (5 bases). The CDR3 is 13 residues long. V lost 5 bases and J 6 bases, leaving 11 bases between the germline ends. The germline gives CDR1 MGHDK, CDR2 SYGVNS. CDR3 bases: TGTGCCAGCAGTTCAGGGTTTCTTCAGCCCCAGCATTTT. Translating gives CASSSGFLQPQHF.

This clonotype occurred many times. The J gene is TRBJ1-1, the V gene TRBV5-4, with D possibly TRBD1 on 5 matching bases. CDR1 is SGHNT, CDR2 YYREEE, per germline (reference sequence). V lost 0 bases and J 3 bases, leaving 12 bases between the germline ends. The length of the CDR3 is 15 residues. The DNA of the CDR3 is TGTGCCAGCAGCTTGGGGTATGGCAGGGACACTGAAGCTTTCTTT. It encodes CASSLGYGRDTEAFF.

This clonotype appeared a few times. V usage is TRBV29-1 and J usage is TRBJ2-7, with D maybe TRBD1 (5 bases). CDR1 is SQVTM, CDR2 ANQGSEA, per germline. Trimming took 0 bases from V and 6 from J, leaving 12 bases between them. The CDR3 runs to 13 residues. The CDR3 DNA reads as TGCAGCGTTGAAGAAAAGGGGCCAGGCGAGCAGTACTTC. Protein sequence: CSVEEKGPGEQYF.

The V gene is TRBV6-2 or TRBV6-3, the J gene TRBJ2-3; 7 bases are shared with TRBD1. Germline V gene sequence: CDR1 MNHEY, CDR2 SVGEGT. The trim removed 11 bases at V and 4 bases at J, leaving 9 bases unmatched. There are 13 residues in the CDR3. CDR3: CASARGLPDTQYF. The CDR3 region has the DNA TGTGCCTCGGCTAGGGGGCTCCCAGATACGCAGTATTTT.

The chain carries TRBV6-2 or TRBV6-3 and TRBJ2-3; 7 bases match TRBD2. V trimming: 6 bases; J trimming: 0 bases; junction bases outside the gene matches: 12. The CDR3 runs to 17 residues. Germline V gene lookup returns CDR1 MNHEY and CDR2 SVGEGT. The CDR3 is CASRHPAASGSTDTQYF. CDR3 bases: TGTGCCAGCAGACATCCCGCGGCTAGCGGAAGCACAGATACGCAGTATTTT.

This chain links TRBV28 with TRBJ1-6, with 8 bases matching TRBD1. Germline V gene data show CDR1 as MDHEN and CDR2 as SYDVKM. This CDR3 has 14 amino acids. Unmatched junction bases numbered 2, after V lost 3 bases and J lost 7 bases. The DNA for the CDR3 is TGTGCCAGCAGTTTTCAGGGGGCAAATTCACCCCTCCACTTT. It translates to CASSFQGANSPLHF.

The chain joins TRBV29-1 to TRBJ1-1; no clear D gene. Between the trimmed V and J ends, which lost 6 bases and 4 bases, there was a span of 15 bases. CDR3 size: 13 residues. CDR1 and CDR2 from the germline V gene are SQVTM and ANQGSEA. The CDR3, as DNA: TGCAGCGTGCCGTACTGGGGAGGCACTGAAGCTTTCTTT. Translation: CSVPYWGGTEAFF.

This clonotype appeared many times. The genes are TRBV28 and TRBJ2-7; TRBD1 matches at 7 bases. J gave up 1 base and V 5 bases, and 5 bases lay outside the gene matches. Germline assignment: CDR1 MDHEN and CDR2 SYDVKM. The CDR3 length is 14 residues. CDR3 DNA sequence: TGTGCCAGCAGTGGGTGGACAGGTTCCTACGAGCAGTACTTC. Its protein is CASSGWTGSYEQYF.

This clonotype was seen many times. The chain carries TRBV7-2 and TRBJ2-5; 11 bases are a match to TRBD2. Trimming cost V 8 bases and J 2 bases; bases outside gene matches: 10. The germline V gene has CDR1 SGHTA and CDR2 FQGNSA. This CDR3 contains 16 residues. The CDR3 loop is CASRELAGEDQETQYF. The CDR3 DNA sequence: TGTGCCAGCCGTGAACTAGCGGGGGAGGATCAAGAGACCCAGTACTTC.